The 19 T cell receptor beta chains below all came from one sample that was sequenced in a study of CD8+CD57+ T cells in acquired aplastic anemia. Profiles of TCR beta VDJ and CDR3 were generated from a genomic DNA template. TCRdb reprocessed the reads with MiXCR, giving one entry per CDR3 protein. The table has over 150,000 distinct CDR3 sequences, roughly 45% seen once. Sequencing used sorted CD4+, CD8+, or CD8+CD57+ T cells (not recorded which) from PBMCs. The receptor set was obtained from a human donor in good health.

The chain couples TRBV13 to TRBJ1-2; TRBD1 is a possible D gene (5 bases). CDR1 is PRHDT and CDR2 is FYEKMQ in the germline V gene (reference sequence). Trimming removed 2 bases from V and 6 bases from J, with 10 bases in between. The CDR3 consists of 13 residues. The DNA for the CDR3 is TGTGCCAGCAGCTTATCGACAGTACATGGCTACACCTTC. Translating it yields CASSLSTVHGYTF.

This clonotype has just a few counts. The chain carries TRBV2 and TRBJ2-7; 7 bases match TRBD2. There are 13 residues in the CDR3. V lost 0 bases and J lost 6; bases outside the gene matches: 2. Germline V gene sequence: CDR1 SNHLY, CDR2 FYNNEI. CDR3 residues: CASSEAGGGEQYF. Here the CDR3 DNA reads TGTGCCAGCAGTGAAGCGGGGGGGGGCGAGCAGTACTTC.

The chain has TRBV5-5 and TRBJ2-5; perhaps TRBD2 as D (6 bases). Germline V gene data show CDR1 as SGHKS and CDR2 as YYEKEE (reference sequence). The V end lost 5 bases, the J end lost 5 bases, and 19 bases lay between the germline ends. The CDR3 length is 15 residues. DNA of the CDR3: TGTGCCAGCAGTCCTGGGACTTTATCGGGGGAGACCCAGTACTTC. As protein: CASSPGTLSGETQYF.

The CDR3 bases are TGTGCCAGCAACCTACTAGCGGGAGGAGGAGGAGATACGCAGTATTTT. It encodes CASNLLAGGGGDTQYF. V is TRBV7-6 and J is TRBJ2-3; 12 bases agree with TRBD2. Germline V lookup: CDR1 SGHVS, CDR2 FNYEAQ. Trimming at V came to 7 bases and at J to 5 bases, leaving 10 bases not matched to a gene. This CDR3 is 16 amino acids long.

This clonotype was seen only a few times. This chain uses TRBV19 with TRBJ2-5; D unresolved. The CDR3 is made up of 12 amino acids. The V gene's germline CDR1 is LNHDA and CDR2 SQIVND (reference sequence). With 0 bases removed from V and 4 bases from J, the gap between germline ends came to 3 bases. In DNA form, the CDR3 reads TGTGCCAGTAGTATAGACACAGAGACCCAGTACTTC. As protein: CASSIDTETQYF.

This clonotype was seen many times. The gene calls are TRBV2 and TRBJ1-1; perhaps TRBD1 as D (5 bases). Trimming shortened V by 11 bases and J by 7 bases, and 14 bases separated the two germline ends. Germline loops: CDR1 SNHLY, CDR2 FYNNEI. This CDR3 contains 11 residues. The DNA of the CDR3 is TGTGCCGGGGCAAGGACTCGTGAAGCTTTCTTT. Translating it yields CAGARTREAFF.

This CDR3 is CASTNGGDRVHF. DNA of the CDR3: TGTGCCAGCACCAACGGGGGGGACAGGGTACATTTT. The rearrangement uses TRBV6-1 and TRBJ1-5; 9 bases line up with TRBD1. With 7 bases clipped from V and 16 bases from J, the junction kept 11 bases outside the gene matches. CDR3 length equals 12 residues. From germline, CDR1 is MNHNS and CDR2 SASEGT.

With respect to this clonotype: One junction end disagrees with the germline gene, perhaps due to a read error. The V gene is TRBV10-1, the J gene TRBJ2-1; D is unresolved. The germline gives CDR1 WNHNN, CDR2 SYGVQD (reference sequence). This CDR3 comprises 16 residues. The CDR3, as DNA: TGCGCCAGCAGTGTGTCGTCGGAGCCCCCCTACAATGAGCAGCTCTTC. Its protein is CASSVSSEPPYNEQLF.

This chain links TRBV20-1 with TRBJ2-7; 8 bases align to TRBD2. Per the germline V gene, CDR1 is DFQATT and CDR2 is SNEGSKA (reference sequence). This CDR3 spans 16 amino acids. Trimming took 2 bases from V and 5 from J; bases not matched to a gene: 14. The CDR3 spells CSARRGSGKGGDEQYF. CDR3 nucleotide sequence: TGCAGTGCTAGACGGGGTAGCGGGAAGGGGGGGGACGAGCAGTACTTC.

V and J are TRBV2 and TRBJ2-3; TRBD1 might be the D (5 bases). The V gene lost 2 bases and the J gene lost 3 bases, with 9 bases spanning the gap. The CDR3 runs 14 residues. The germline CDR1 and CDR2 sequences are SNHLY and FYNNEI. The CDR3 spells CASSEQGATDTQYF. In DNA, the CDR3 is TGTGCCAGCAGTGAACAGGGCGCGACAGATACGCAGTATTTT. Variable domain in full (rest from reference TRBV2 and TRBJ2-3): EPEVTQTPSHQVTQMGQEVILRCVPISNHLYFYWYRQILGQKVEFLVSFYNNEISEKSEIFDDQFSVERPDGSNFTLKIRSTKLEDSAMYFCASSEQGATDTQYFGPGTRLTVL.

With regard to this clonotype: This may come from a read error, since a much larger clone is one base off. The chain uses TRBV12-3 or TRBV12-4 and TRBJ2-7; D not resolved. The length of the CDR3 is 14 residues. The CDR3 loop reads CASTLSELSYEQHF. The CDR3 nucleotides are TGTGCCAGCACCCTCTCAGAGCTCTCCTACGAGCAGCACTTC.

The sample holds many counts of this clonotype. The V call is TRBV5-4, the J call TRBJ1-4; 8 bases align to TRBD1. CDR1 is SGHNT and CDR2 is YYREEE in the germline V gene (reference sequence). Germline trimming cut 0 bases from V and 14 bases from J; bases unmatched to any gene: 6. The length of the CDR3 is 13 residues. The CDR3 DNA follows: TGTGCCAGCAGCTTGGATAGGGACAGGAAGCTGTTTTTT. Translation gives CASSLDRDRKLFF.

The chain recombines TRBV2 with TRBJ2-2; 8 nucleotides match TRBD1. The CDR3 sequence is 14 residues long. Germline lookup yields CDR1 SNHLY and CDR2 FYNNEI. The ends lost 4 bases at V and 6 bases at J; junction bases unmatched: 4. The CDR3 loop reads CASSGQGPAGELFF. The CDR3 DNA reads TGTGCCAGCAGTGGACAGGGGCCGGCCGGGGAGCTGTTTTTT.

V is TRBV14 and J is TRBJ1-6; D unresolved. Trimming cost V 0 bases and J 5 bases, with 11 bases left between them. The CDR3 sequence is 16 residues long. Germline values: CDR1 SGHDN, CDR2 FVKESK. The CDR3 loop reads CASSQDAGINNSPLHF. The DNA of the CDR3 is TGTGCCAGCAGCCAAGATGCGGGAATCAATAATTCACCCCTCCACTTT.

The rearrangement joins TRBV12-3 or TRBV12-4 to TRBJ1-2, with a tentative D call TRBD1 (6 bases). V lost 6 bases and J 7 bases, leaving 12 bases between the germline ends. The CDR3 totals 12 residues. In nucleotides, the CDR3 is TGTGCCAGCAGGAGGACAGCTCTTGGCTACACCTTC. Protein sequence: CASRRTALGYTF.

This clonotype was observed many times. The chain links TRBV3-1 to TRBJ1-6; D is uncertain. The CDR3 has 14 amino acids. Trimming took off 5 bases at V and 4 bases at J, with 9 bases between the two ends. Germline assignment: CDR1 LGHDT and CDR2 YNNKEL (reference sequence). The CDR3 DNA is TGTGCCAGCAGCTTAGACCCATATAATTCACCCCTCCACTTT. This translates into CASSLDPYNSPLHF.

The J gene is TRBJ1-1, the V gene TRBV5-1, with TRBD1 matching 7 bases. CDR1 and CDR2 from the germline V gene are SGHRS and YFSETQ. There are 14 residues in the CDR3. J lost 7 bases, V lost 4 bases, and 10 bases had no gene match. The CDR3 sequence: CASSVGQEIVEAFF. DNA for the CDR3: TGCGCCAGCAGCGTCGGACAGGAAATCGTTGAAGCTTTCTTT.

On this clonotype itself: A much bigger clone sits one base away, suggesting this may be a read error. The chain carries TRBV14 and TRBJ2-7, with D perhaps TRBD2 (5 bases). The CDR3 length is 13 residues. Germline assignment: CDR1 SGHDN and CDR2 FVKESK. Deletions cut 1 base from V and 9 bases from J, with 13 bases between. CDR3 in amino acids: CASSQGGFEGQYF. CDR3 coding DNA: TGTGCCAGCAGCCAAGGCGGGTTCGAGGGGCAGTACTTC.

About this clonotype: Since the CDR3 does not end with the conserved phenylalanine or tryptophan, this likely comes from a read error. The chain couples TRBV9 to TRBJ2-1; D remains ambiguous. V dropped 0 bases and J dropped 1 base, with 8 bases sitting between them. The V gene's germline CDR1 is SGDLS and CDR2 YYNGEE. There are 15 residues in the CDR3. CDR3 sequence (DNA): TGTGCCAGCAGCGTAGCTCCGAGGTCCTACAATGAGCAGTTCCTC. Translated, it gives CASSVAPRSYNEQFL.